A single sample is the source of the 24 T cell receptor beta chains below, sequenced in a study of T cell responses to AZD1222 COVID-19 vaccine (dated by TCRdb to about 2021). Library generation was performed with the immunoSEQ multiplex PCR assay. This immuneACCESS table, as held by TCRdb, lists in-frame sequences with V and J called but not all clones. Of the missing ones, under half trace to an unresolved V gene in checked studies; the others have no known cause. This sample lists 95,000 to 110,000 clones; approximately 88% were detected once. About 6.6% of the sample lies in the top ten. The sample's time point label, decoded: baseline before first vaccination. Sample: peripheral blood, taken on day 0 of AZD1222 vaccination. The receptors shown here come from an adult in good health.

The chain uses TRBV4-3 and TRBJ1-1; D uncertain. The V gene lost 0 bases and the J gene lost 2 bases, with 4 bases spanning the gap. Looked up from germline, CDR1 is LGHNA and CDR2 is YSLEER. The CDR3 runs 13 residues. The DNA of the CDR3 is TGCGCCAGCAGCCAAGACGGAAACACTGAAGCTTTCTTT. It translates to CASSQDGNTEAFF.

V gene TRBV7-2 combines with J gene TRBJ1-1; 8 bases fit TRBD1. Trimming cost V 5 bases and J 3 bases; bases outside gene matches: 8. CDR1 is SGHTA and CDR2 is FQGNSA in the germline V gene. The CDR3 has 15 residues. Written as DNA, the CDR3 is TGTGCCAGCAGCCCTAGACAGGGGTGGGACACTGAAGCTTTCTTT. Translation gives CASSPRQGWDTEAFF. Drawing the rest from reference TRBV7-2 and TRBJ1-1, the complete variable domain is GAGVSQSPSNKVTEKGKDVELRCDPISGHTALYWYRQSLGQGLEFLIYFQGNSAPDKSGLPSDRFSAERTGGSVSTLTIQRTQQEDSAVYLCASSPRQGWDTEAFFGQGTRLTVV.

This clone was seen only once. CDR3 region: CASSHRGYSDEKLFF. The CDR3 DNA is TGTGCCAGCAGCCACCGGGGATACAGCGATGAAAAACTGTTTTTT. The rearrangement links TRBV5-8 to TRBJ1-4; D is unresolved. The CDR3 has 15 residues. Deletions cut 4 bases from V and 6 bases from J, with 16 bases between. Germline V CDR1 and CDR2: SGHTS, YDEGEE.

The genes are TRBV5-1 and TRBJ2-5; perhaps TRBD1 as D (7 bases). From germline, CDR1 is SGHRS and CDR2 YFSETQ. The CDR3 totals 14 residues. V lost 4 bases and J lost 5, with 15 bases in between. The CDR3 spells CASSRQGGGETQYF. For the CDR3, the DNA is TGCGCCAGCAGCCGACAGGGAGGTGGGGAGACCCAGTACTTC.

The chain joins TRBV5-1 to TRBJ2-1; D remains ambiguous. Trimming removed 4 bases at V and 0 bases at J, with 17 bases between. Germline CDR1 SGHRS, CDR2 YFSETQ. This CDR3 comprises 17 residues. CDR3 bases: TGCGCCAGCAGCAGCTATTCGGGTCAGAGCTCCTACAATGAGCAGTTCTTC. Protein sequence: CASSSYSGQSSYNEQFF.

This clone was seen a single time. The chain links TRBV6-5 to TRBJ1-2; the D is unclear. Trimming shortened V by 2 bases and J by 10 bases, and 11 bases separated the two germline ends. The CDR3 consists of 12 residues. From germline, CDR1 is MNHEY and CDR2 SVGAGI. CDR3 sequence reads: CASSYGSRHYTF. For the CDR3, the DNA is TGTGCCAGCAGTTACGGTAGCAGGCACTACACCTTC.

The CDR3 reads CASSIKRAELNTEAFF. In DNA, the CDR3 is TGTGCCAGTAGTATAAAACGGGCAGAATTGAACACTGAAGCTTTCTTT. The chain carries TRBV19 and TRBJ1-1; no firm D call. V was clipped by 2 bases and J by 0 bases, with 13 bases between them. Germline lookup yields CDR1 LNHDA and CDR2 SQIVND (reference sequence). This CDR3 has 16 amino acids.

CDR3 DNA sequence: TGTGCCAGCAGTTCTCCTAGCGGGAGCTCCTACGAGCAGTACTTC. Protein product: CASSSPSGSSYEQYF. The gene calls are TRBV28 and TRBJ2-7; 10 positions match TRBD2. CDR3 length: 15 amino acids. The V gene end was trimmed by 4 bases and the J gene end by 0 bases; junction bases not matched to a gene: 3. Per the germline V gene, CDR1 is MDHEN and CDR2 is SYDVKM.

The V gene is TRBV3-1 (or the pseudogene TRBV3-2), the J gene TRBJ2-1, with D tentatively TRBD1 or TRBD2 (5 bases each). V was shortened by 8 bases and J by 10 bases, with 18 bases between the two germline ends. This CDR3 region has 13 residues. The germline CDR1 and CDR2 sequences are LGHDT and YNNKEL (reference sequence). DNA for the CDR3: TGTGCCAGCGGGGCCTGGGGGAAGGACGAGCAGTTCTTC. This codes for CASGAWGKDEQFF.

The rearrangement joins TRBV4-1 to TRBJ1-3; 8 bases map to TRBD1. Trimming cost V 6 bases and J 2 bases; bases outside gene matches: 9. This CDR3 comprises 16 residues. Germline V gives CDR1 MGHRA, CDR2 YSYEKL. The CDR3 loop is CASSAGRDRTGNTIYF. CDR3 nucleotide sequence: TGCGCCAGCAGTGCTGGGCGGGACAGGACTGGAAACACCATATATTTT.

The chain is built from TRBV5-4 and TRBJ2-2; 7 bases line up with TRBD1. This CDR3 contains 15 residues. The J segment lost 4 bases and the V segment lost 5 bases, leaving 8 bases of the junction unmatched. Looked up from germline, CDR1 is SGHNT and CDR2 is YYREEE (reference sequence). The CDR3 reads CASSPPQGTTGELFF. The CDR3 DNA is TGTGCCAGCAGTCCTCCACAGGGGACCACCGGGGAGCTGTTTTTT.

The rearrangement joins TRBV7-2 to TRBJ2-5; D ambiguous. This CDR3 spans 13 amino acids. The germline CDR1 and CDR2 sequences are SGHTA and FQGNSA. V was pared by 5 bases and J by 5 bases, with 12 bases between. CDR3 nucleotides: TGTGCCAGCAGCCAAAACAAGTGGGAGACCCAGTACTTC. As protein: CASSQNKWETQYF.

The gene calls are TRBV7-3 and TRBJ2-7, with D possibly TRBD1 on 5 matching bases. This CDR3 region has 13 residues. V lost 5 bases to trimming and J lost 9 bases, with 17 bases between them. Germline assignment: CDR1 SGHTA and CDR2 FQGTGA. CDR3 residues: CASSIVTGGGQYF. In DNA form, the CDR3 reads TGTGCCAGCAGCATCGTAACAGGTGGCGGGCAGTACTTC.

CDR3 nucleotides: TGCAGCGTTGGAGGGGAGCAGGGGAGGGATGGAAACACCATATATTTT. It codes for CSVGGEQGRDGNTIYF. This chain links TRBV29-1 with TRBJ1-3; the D gene is possibly TRBD1 (6 bases). Germline V gene data show CDR1 as SQVTM and CDR2 as ANQGSEA. The CDR3 sequence is 16 residues long. V gave up 4 bases and J gave up 3 bases, with 19 bases separating them.

The rearrangement joins TRBV3-1 (or the pseudogene TRBV3-2) to TRBJ2-7; 10 bases are a match to TRBD1. V lost 3 bases and J lost 3; bases outside the gene matches: 2. Germline CDR1 LGHDT, CDR2 YNNKEL (reference sequence). The CDR3 contains 14 residues. The CDR3 region has the DNA TGTGCCAGCAGCCAGGACAGGGGGAACTACGAGCAGTACTTC. Encoded protein: CASSQDRGNYEQYF.

The V and J genes are TRBV30 and TRBJ2-1, with no clear D. This CDR3 has 13 residues. The germline gives CDR1 GTSNPN, CDR2 SVGIG (reference sequence). Trimming cost V 3 bases and J 0 bases, with 6 bases left between them. The CDR3 nucleotides are TGTGCCTGGAGCCGGAGCTCCTACAATGAGCAGTTCTTC. Translated, it gives CAWSRSSYNEQFF. The variable domain in full, with the rest retrieved from reference TRBV30 and TRBJ2-1, is SQTIHQWPATLVQPVGSPLSLECTVEGTSNPNLYWYRQAAGRGLQLLFYSVGIGQISSEVPQNLSASRPQDRQFILSSKKLLLSDSGFYLCAWSRSSYNEQFFGPGTRLTVL.

The V call is TRBV10-3, the J call TRBJ2-7, with a weak D call TRBD1 (5 bases). Trimming shortened V by 5 bases and J by 5 bases, and 10 bases separated the two germline ends. Per germline, CDR1 ENHRY and CDR2 SYGVKD. CDR3 length: 12 amino acids. CDR3 nucleotide sequence: TGTGCCATCAGTCCTTTAGGGGACGAGCAGTACTTC. Translated, it gives CAISPLGDEQYF.

The chain is built from TRBV11-2 and TRBJ2-1, with 13 bases aligning to TRBD2. J lost 8 bases, V lost 1 base, and 8 bases had no gene match. CDR3 size: 17 residues. Germline V gene data show CDR1 as SGHAT and CDR2 as FQNNGV. DNA of the CDR3: TGTGCCAGCAGCTTAGGGGTACTAGCGGGAGGGCCCGATGAGCAGTTCTTC. Protein sequence: CASSLGVLAGGPDEQFF.

The chain is built from TRBV5-6 and TRBJ1-6, with TRBD1 matching 7 bases. J gave up 7 bases and V 0 bases, and 4 bases lay outside the gene matches. CDR1 SGHDT and CDR2 YYEEEE come from the germline V gene. The CDR3 is 15 amino acids. The CDR3 DNA is TGTGCCAGCAGCTTGGTTGACAGGGAGAATTCACCCCTCCACTTT. Residues: CASSLVDRENSPLHF.

This chain uses TRBV6-1 with TRBJ2-7; 9 bases line up with TRBD2. The CDR3 runs to 15 residues. The V segment lost 4 bases and the J segment 4 bases; nucleotides outside the gene matches: 8. Germline V gives CDR1 MNHNS, CDR2 SASEGT. CDR3 DNA sequence: TGTGCCAGCAGTGTACCGGGACTAGCTAGATACGAGCAGTACTTC. Protein: CASSVPGLARYEQYF.

This clone was counted a single time. The chain employs TRBV3-1 (or the pseudogene TRBV3-2) and TRBJ2-7, with unresolved D. The CDR3 covers 12 residues. CDR1 LGHDT and CDR2 YNNKEL come from the germline V gene (reference sequence). V was pared by 5 bases and J by 1 base, with 6 bases between. The CDR3 DNA follows: TGTGCCAGCAGCAGGGATTCCTACGAGCAGTACTTC. Translated, it gives CASSRDSYEQYF.

The chain has TRBV5-4 and TRBJ2-1; TRBD1 matches at 8 bases. From germline, CDR1 is SGHNT and CDR2 YYREEE (reference sequence). The CDR3 spans 17 residues. Trimming at V came to 4 bases and at J to 0 bases, leaving 9 bases not matched to a gene. In DNA form, the CDR3 reads TGTGCCAGCAGCCCTACAGGGGGGAGTAGCTCCTACAATGAGCAGTTCTTC. It yields the protein CASSPTGGSSSYNEQFF.

The chain has TRBV20-1 and TRBJ1-2; TRBD1 might be the D (5 bases). The CDR3 totals 11 residues. Germline loops: CDR1 DFQATT, CDR2 SNEGSKA (reference sequence). The V gene lost 2 bases and the J gene lost 7 bases, with 8 bases spanning the gap. CDR3 DNA sequence: TGCAGTGCTAGAATCGGGGGTGGCTACACCTTC. This gives the protein CSARIGGGYTF.

The chain links TRBV6-1 to TRBJ2-3; TRBD2 agrees at 11 bases. Germline CDR1 is MNHNS and CDR2 is SASEGT. Germline trimming cut 4 bases from V and 3 bases from J; bases unmatched to any gene: 15. The CDR3 length is 19 residues. The CDR3 DNA sequence: TGTGCCAGCAGTGGAACAGGGGTGACTAGCGGGATAGGGACAGATACGCAGTATTTT. Translating it yields CASSGTGVTSGIGTDTQYF.